This passage covers 15 T cell receptor beta chains from one sample sequenced in a study of blood T cell repertoires in COVID-19 (dated by TCRdb to about 2020). The library was prepared using the immunoSEQ multiplex PCR assay. The immuneACCESS repertoire file appears here via TCRdb, limited to in-frame rearrangements. These files lack a portion of the clones; in checked studies, under half of the deficit traces to unresolved V genes, and the cause of the others is not known. Recorded for this sample are about 100,000 clones; 85% to 95% of them occurred a single time. The ten largest clonotypes hold around 5% of the sample. The sequenced sample consisted of peripheral blood. Receptors were obtained from a man aged 45-65 years with active COVID-19.

The rearrangement links TRBV5-1 to TRBJ2-2; no firm D call. Germline V gene data show CDR1 as SGHRS and CDR2 as YFSETQ. V gave up 5 bases and J gave up 4 bases, with 9 bases separating them. This CDR3 region has 13 residues. CDR3 nucleotides: TGCGCCAGCAGAGATGGTAGCACCGGGGAGCTGTTTTTT. Translated, it gives CASRDGSTGELFF. Using reference TRBV5-1 and TRBJ2-2 for the parts outside the CDR3, the full variable domain is KAGVTQTPRYLIKTRGQQVTLSCSPISGHRSVSWYQQTPGQGLQFLFEYFSETQRNKGNFPGRFSGRQFSNSRSEMNVSTLELGDSALYLCASRDGSTGELFFGEGSRLTVL.

This clone showed up just once. V usage is TRBV7-3 and J usage is TRBJ2-1; possibly TRBD2 for D (5 bases). The CDR3 has 16 amino acids. V was trimmed by 5 bases and J by 5 bases, leaving 19 bases between them. From germline, CDR1 is SGHTA and CDR2 FQGTGA. The CDR3 loop reads CASSQNRGSLDNEQFF. The CDR3 DNA follows: TGTGCCAGCAGCCAAAACCGCGGGTCCCTCGACAATGAGCAGTTCTTC.

This clone was seen a single time. The chain joins TRBV19 to TRBJ2-2; 7 positions agree with TRBD1. Germline V gene data show CDR1 as LNHDA and CDR2 as SQIVND (reference sequence). Germline trimming cut 7 bases from V and 0 bases from J; bases unmatched to any gene: 5. The CDR3 is made up of 15 amino acids. DNA for the CDR3: TGTGCCAGTACCGTCGGGACAGCGAACACCGGGGAGCTGTTTTTT. Translation gives CASTVGTANTGELFF.

V is TRBV19 and J is TRBJ2-3; possibly TRBD2 for D (5 bases). V was clipped by 5 bases and J by 0 bases, with 15 bases between them. CDR3 length: 16 residues. Looked up from germline, CDR1 is LNHDA and CDR2 is SQIVND (reference sequence). The CDR3 sequence is CASSLYGSASTDTQYF. In DNA form, the CDR3 reads TGTGCCAGTAGTCTCTACGGTAGCGCGAGCACAGATACGCAGTATTTT.

The table lists this clone with a count of one. V gene TRBV6-5 combines with J gene TRBJ2-7; the D is unclear. Germline CDR1 MNHEY, CDR2 SVGAGI. The V and J ends lost 6 bases and 0 bases respectively, with 9 bases between them. There are 13 residues in the CDR3. The CDR3 spells CASRVGGSYEQYF. The CDR3 region has the DNA TGTGCCAGCAGAGTCGGTGGCTCCTACGAGCAGTACTTC.

This clone was seen just once. J is TRBJ1-5 and V is TRBV28, with TRBD1 identical over 9 bases. Trimming took 5 bases from V and 5 from J; bases not matched to a gene: 7. CDR3 length equals 15 residues. Germline V CDR1 and CDR2: MDHEN, SYDVKM. The CDR3 DNA is TGTGCCAGCAGTACTCCGGGACAGGGATATCAGCCCCAGCATTTT. Encoded protein: CASSTPGQGYQPQHF.

This clone rates as medium-sized. This chain connects TRBV5-1 to TRBJ2-2; D possibly corresponds to TRBD1 (6 bases). Deletions cut 2 bases from V and 5 bases from J, with 16 bases between. The germline gives CDR1 SGHRS, CDR2 YFSETQ. The CDR3 length is 16 residues. CDR3 coding DNA: TGCGCCAGCAGCTTAGAAACACAGGGCTCTACCGGGGAGCTGTTTTTT. Amino acid sequence: CASSLETQGSTGELFF. Full variable domain (missing parts from reference TRBV5-1 and TRBJ2-2): KAGVTQTPRYLIKTRGQQVTLSCSPISGHRSVSWYQQTPGQGLQFLFEYFSETQRNKGNFPGRFSGRQFSNSRSEMNVSTLELGDSALYLCASSLETQGSTGELFFGEGSRLTVL.

The chain uses TRBV2 and TRBJ1-5, with D maybe TRBD1 (5 bases). The CDR3 spans 15 residues. The V and J ends lost 10 bases and 5 bases respectively, with 21 bases between them. Germline values: CDR1 SNHLY, CDR2 FYNNEI. DNA for the CDR3: TGTGCCACCCGGGGGGGGTGGGGTGTCGATCAGCCCCAGCATTTT. Encoded protein: CATRGGWGVDQPQHF.

The chain combines TRBV3-1 (or the pseudogene TRBV3-2) with TRBJ2-5; TRBD1 is a possible D gene (5 bases). Trimming cost V 0 bases and J 5 bases, with 16 bases left between them. The CDR3 contains 16 residues. CDR1 and CDR2 (germline): LGHDT, YNNKEL (reference sequence). DNA of the CDR3: TGTGCCAGCAGCCAAGATTTGCAGGGCGGTTTGGAGACCCAGTACTTC. Translated: CASSQDLQGGLETQYF.

V usage is TRBV10-3 and J usage is TRBJ2-1, with 9 positions matching TRBD2. The CDR3 consists of 14 residues. Germline CDR1 ENHRY, CDR2 SYGVKD. V shed 4 bases, J shed 8 bases, and the junction held 6 bases outside the gene matches. DNA of the CDR3: TGTGCCATCAGTGCCGGGACTAGCTCGTATGAGCAGTTCTTC. Residues: CAISAGTSSYEQFF.

In its sample, this clone was seen once. The chain couples TRBV28 to TRBJ2-7; possible D gene TRBD2, 5 bases. V lost 5 bases, J lost 3 bases, and 14 bases lay in between. The CDR3 extends over 14 amino acids. The V gene's germline CDR1 is MDHEN and CDR2 SYDVKM. CDR3 protein: CASSPGIYIYEQYF. CDR3 nucleotides: TGTGCCAGCAGTCCCGGGATTTACATCTACGAGCAGTACTTC.

The chain employs TRBV6-1 and TRBJ1-4; tentative D call: TRBD1 (5 bases). The germline V gene has CDR1 MNHNS and CDR2 SASEGT. V dropped 3 bases and J dropped 0 bases, with 8 bases sitting between them. This CDR3 is built from 15 residues. As DNA, the CDR3 is TGTGCCAGCAGTGAGACAGCCTCAACTAATGAAAAACTGTTTTTT. Protein: CASSETASTNEKLFF.

The V gene is TRBV14, the J gene TRBJ1-2; D remains ambiguous. The germline CDR1 and CDR2 sequences are SGHDN and FVKESK. Trimming pared 2 bases from V and 5 bases from J, leaving 15 bases between. This CDR3 comprises 15 residues. CDR3 sequence reads: CASSQLENSIYGYTF. The CDR3 bases are TGTGCCAGCAGCCAACTTGAGAACAGCATTTATGGCTACACCTTC. The variable domain in full, with the rest retrieved from reference TRBV14 and TRBJ1-2, is EAGVTQFPSHSVIEKGQTVTLRCDPISGHDNLYWYRRVMGKEIKFLLHFVKESKQDESGMPNNRFLAERTGGTYSTLKVQPAELEDSGVYFCASSQLENSIYGYTFGSGTRLTVV.

The chain has TRBV7-8 and TRBJ2-5, with D perhaps TRBD2 (6 bases). This CDR3 spans 15 amino acids. V shed 1 base and J shed 5 bases, with 14 bases lying between them. Per germline, CDR1 SGHVS and CDR2 FQNEAQ. CDR3 DNA: TGTGCCAGCAGCTTAGATCGGGCGGCGGGGGAGACCCAGTACTTC. Its protein is CASSLDRAAGETQYF.

This chain joins TRBV5-1 and TRBJ2-3; 13 nucleotides match TRBD2. The junction had 6 bases not matched to a gene; V was cut back by 0 bases and J by 5 bases. Germline values: CDR1 SGHRS, CDR2 YFSETQ. This CDR3 is built from 17 residues. The CDR3, as DNA: TGCGCCAGCAGCTTGGGACTAGCGGGAGGCGGAGGAGATACGCAGTATTTT. Protein sequence: CASSLGLAGGGGDTQYF.